The sequence of this T cell receptor (beta chain) was determined in a study listed by TCRdb under 2016. With respect to this clonotype: The antigen it binds to is not known. No base qualities exist here, and no much larger clone lies one base off it.

Receptors were amplified or captured by RT-PCR. Data came from an Illumina MiSeq. TCRdb ran its own pipeline on the public reads, namely fastp trimming at Q25 and MiXCR clone calling, and kept in-frame beta chains. Each CDR3 protein gets just one entry, which takes the most common genes and DNA from the rows behind it. The sample contains 650,000 to 800,000 distinct CDR3 sequences, 14% of them found a single time. Roughly 3.9% of the sample belongs to the ten largest clones. This receptor was identified in a female donor in good health, serving as a healthy control. The sample taken for sequencing was memory CD4+ T cells from blood.

DNA sequence: TGTGCCAGCAGCCGAAGCAGGCTAGACCCGAAGGCGCGGGAGACCCAGTACTTC. Its amino acids are CASSRSRLDPKARETQYF. The sequence is built from TRBV5-5 and TRBJ2-5, with the D gene uncertain. From the cysteine through the phenylalanine, the CDR3 covers 18 amino acids. Of all the DNA, just the CDR3 is kept, 54 bases in frame from base 1. V and J lose 4 bases and 5 bases, and a span of 27 bases separates them. For CDR1 and CDR2, the germline V gene (reference sequence) lists SGHKS and YYEKEE.